This TCR beta chain comes out of a study of blood T cell repertoires in COVID-19. The CDR3 spans 13 residues. From germline, CDR1 is LNHDA and CDR2 SQIVND (reference sequence). Trimming left V 5 bases short and J 0 bases short, with 7 bases between. The protocol was immunoSEQ multiplex PCR, while the TCRdb copy is restricted to in-frame clones and leaves out a portion. The repertoire holds 300,000 to 350,000 clones, with roughly 88% as singletons. The sample was PBMCs or T cells enriched from blood (not recorded which). The chain links TRBV19 to TRBJ1-1; D not resolved. This clonotype was sampled from a man between 25 and 39 years old who had recovered from COVID-19. In DNA, the CDR3 is TGTGCCAGTAGTCCTGCAGTGAACACTGAAGCTTTCTTT. Residues: CASSPAVNTEAFF.